These T cell receptor beta chains were read from a single sample in a study of cytomegalovirus exposure and HLA in healthy donors. Data came from immunoSEQ multiplex PCR; TCRdb stores just in-frame clones and leaves some out. Of tens of thousands of clones in the sample, about four fifths are singletons; the top ten hold around 5.4%. The specimen sequenced was PBMCs. The receptors stem from a male donor in good health and CMV-seropositive. Both conserved end residues are trimmed from each CDR3. The order of the fields is clone size, V gene, CDR3 protein. For some rows the clone size is stated as once, few or many, or as a class when expanded; others skip it.

>.|TRBV28
ASSLWSPSGRTSYEQY
>.|TRBV5-6
ASSGRDRHTGELF
>.|TRBV5-1
ASTTTGTGGGEQY
>.|TRBV28
ASTGVNNEQF
>.|TRBV7-9
ASSESEGGYGYT
>.|TRBV28
ASSLAAKPID
>.|TRBV21-1
ASSKPLLAGVGNEQF
>once|TRBV5-1
ASSGKTGYNQPQH
>.|TRBV28
ASSLHGKYNEQF
>.|TRBV7-2
ASSLLLAGGQVRYEQY